This T cell receptor (beta chain) came from a study of beta chain features in type 1 diabetes. Study-level points and caveats: Patients with type 1 diabetes showed fewer VDJ junction insertions and more deletions.

Cell sorting via CD45RO/CCR7/CD25/CD127/CD95/CD27 was performed to obtain CD4+ naive, central memory, regulatory and stem cell-like memory cells. Only a few counts were recorded for this clone. Antigen specificity is unknown. Of the isolated RNA, all was reverse transcribed, and so the sequenced material was expressed TCRB transcripts. Across stem cell-like memory T cell samples, reads averaged about 1 million. The protocol was immunoSEQ multiplex PCR, while the TCRdb copy is restricted to in-frame clones and leaves out a portion. The profile shows under 95,000 clones, roughly 34% of them singletons. Germline CDR1 LNHDA, CDR2 SQIVND (reference sequence). The V and J ends lost 6 bases and 0 bases respectively, with 18 bases between them. This CDR3 contains 16 residues.

This chain uses TRBV19 with TRBJ2-7; D is possibly TRBD2 (6 bases). Sequencing was carried out using stem cell memory CD4+ T cells from blood. This receptor was identified in a woman between 18 and 29 years old in good health. The CDR3, as DNA: TGTGCCAGTAGCCGTCTATCGGGAGCCGCCTCCTACGAGCAGTACTTC. It codes for CASSRLSGAASYEQYF.